The 29 T cell receptor beta chains below were found in one sample sequenced in a study of identifying expanded T cells in peripheral blood. Sequenced by immunoSEQ multiplex PCR; TCRdb stores in-frame clones only, minus some. Counted here are about 82,000 clones, 70% to 90% occurring once; the ten biggest clones make up roughly 7.7%. The sample taken for sequencing was blood. These receptors all come from a person between 18 and 75 years old in good health.

The chain uses TRBV27 and TRBJ2-1, with TRBD2 as a possible D gene (5 bases). V lost 3 bases and J lost 2, with 8 bases in between. CDR3 length: 14 residues. From germline, CDR1 is MNHEY and CDR2 SMNVEV (reference sequence). CDR3 sequence: CASSLDSTYNEQFF. The CDR3 DNA reads as TGTGCCAGCAGTTTGGACTCGACCTACAATGAGCAGTTCTTC.

V gene TRBV27 combines with J gene TRBJ1-5; 8 nucleotides align to TRBD1. CDR3 length equals 15 residues. V shed 5 bases, J shed 7 bases, and the junction held 10 bases outside the gene matches. The germline V gene encodes CDR1 MNHEY and CDR2 SMNVEV (reference sequence). Here the CDR3 DNA reads TGTGCCAGCAGTGCCTCCGGACAGGGTAACCAGCCCCAGCATTTT. Amino acid sequence: CASSASGQGNQPQHF.

The V and J genes are TRBV2 and TRBJ2-5; 9 positions match TRBD2. The CDR3 extends over 15 amino acids. After removal of 5 bases from V and 5 bases from J, the junction contained 9 bases not matched to a gene. Germline values: CDR1 SNHLY, CDR2 FYNNEI. The CDR3 DNA follows: TGTGCCAGCAGTAGTAGCGGGGGAGGTGGGGAGACCCAGTACTTC. Protein sequence: CASSSSGGGGETQYF.

The chain recombines TRBV15 with TRBJ2-1, with 7 bases that match TRBD2. Germline values: CDR1 LNHNV, CDR2 YYDKDF (reference sequence). V lost 0 bases to trimming and J lost 2 bases; unmatched junction nucleotides: 1. This CDR3 spans 15 amino acids. CDR3 in DNA: TGTGCCACCAGCAGAGATAGCGGGCCCTACAATGAGCAGTTCTTC. Translation gives CATSRDSGPYNEQFF.

The chain employs TRBV6-1 and TRBJ1-2; TRBD1 agrees at 7 bases. The germline V gene has CDR1 MNHNS and CDR2 SASEGT. Unmatched junction bases numbered 9, after V lost 4 bases and J lost 4 bases. This CDR3 is 15 amino acids long. The DNA of the CDR3 is TGTGCCAGCAGTGCCACTGCCGGGACAGCCTATGGCTACACCTTC. This sequence encodes CASSATAGTAYGYTF.

The chain employs TRBV19 and TRBJ2-1; D remains unclear. This CDR3 is 15 amino acids long. Germline assignment: CDR1 LNHDA and CDR2 SQIVND (reference sequence). V dropped 3 bases and J dropped 1 base, with 10 bases sitting between them. CDR3 loop: CASSILLTSYNEQFF. The CDR3 DNA reads as TGTGCCAGTAGTATTCTCCTAACATCCTACAATGAGCAGTTCTTC.

V is TRBV19 and J is TRBJ2-7, with D possibly TRBD2 on 5 matching bases. Germline values: CDR1 LNHDA, CDR2 SQIVND (reference sequence). This CDR3 has 15 residues. Trimming removed 6 bases at V and 0 bases at J, with 15 bases between. The CDR3 DNA is TGTGCCAGTAGCCCCCCGGGATCAGGCTCCTACGAGCAGTACTTC. The encoded protein is CASSPPGSGSYEQYF.

CDR3 nucleotide sequence: TGTGCCAGCAGTGAACAGCGGGGCTACACCTTC. Translation: CASSEQRGYTF. This chain connects TRBV6-1 to TRBJ1-2; D gene ambiguous. Trimming pared 2 bases from V and 8 bases from J, leaving 6 bases between. Germline values: CDR1 MNHNS, CDR2 SASEGT. The CDR3 has 11 residues.

CDR3 nucleotide sequence: TGCGCCAGCAGCTTTCGAACAGGGGGCTACGAGCAGTACTTC. It yields the protein CASSFRTGGYEQYF. This rearrangement joins TRBV5-1 to TRBJ2-7; 8 bases line up with TRBD1. Germline loops: CDR1 SGHRS, CDR2 YFSETQ. The V and J ends lost 2 bases and 3 bases, in that order; junction bases with no gene match: 4. The length of the CDR3 is 14 residues.

This chain uses TRBV11-1 with TRBJ1-6; maybe TRBD1 (5 bases). Germline V lookup: CDR1 SGHAT, CDR2 FQDESV (reference sequence). The CDR3 is 14 amino acids. Trimming shortened V by 5 bases and J by 5 bases, and 10 bases separated the two germline ends. The CDR3 loop is CASSLGQDNSPLHF. The DNA for the CDR3 is TGTGCCAGCAGCCTAGGACAAGATAATTCACCCCTCCACTTT.

The rearrangement joins TRBV11-2 to TRBJ2-3; 9 bases match TRBD1. The CDR3 consists of 15 residues. Germline CDR1 and CDR2: SGHAT and FQNNGV. V was clipped by 1 base and J by 4 bases; unmatched bases: 3. DNA for the CDR3: TGTGCCAGCAGCTTAGGGGACAGGGATGCAGATACGCAGTATTTT. Translated: CASSLGDRDADTQYF.

The CDR3 region is CASSLAQGPSNYGYTF. The CDR3 bases are TGTGCCAGCTCACTAGCACAGGGACCCTCAAACTATGGCTACACCTTC. This chain connects TRBV18 to TRBJ1-2; D possibly corresponds to TRBD1 (6 bases). Germline CDR1 and CDR2: KGHSH and LQKENI. The V end lost 4 bases, the J end lost 2 bases, and 17 bases lay between the germline ends. This CDR3 comprises 16 residues.

The chain carries TRBV18 and TRBJ2-1; no reliable D call. The CDR3 contains 15 residues. V gave up 2 bases and J gave up 1 base, with 9 bases separating them. CDR1 is KGHSH and CDR2 is LQKENI in the germline V gene. The CDR3 bases are TGTGCCAGCTCACCATTGTCGGTGTCCTACAATGAGCAGTTCTTC. Protein sequence: CASSPLSVSYNEQFF. Using reference TRBV18 and TRBJ2-1 for the parts outside the CDR3, the full variable domain is NAGVMQNPRHLVRRRGQEARLRCSPMKGHSHVYWYRQLPEEGLKFMVYLQKENIIDESGMPKERFSAEFPKEGPSILRIQQVVRGDSAAYFCASSPLSVSYNEQFFGPGTRLTVL.

The CDR3 sequence: CAISETSSYEQYF. Written as DNA, the CDR3 is TGTGCCATCAGTGAGACAAGCTCCTACGAGCAGTACTTC. V usage is TRBV10-3 and J usage is TRBJ2-7; D remains ambiguous. Germline V gene data show CDR1 as ENHRY and CDR2 as SYGVKD. The CDR3 length is 13 residues. V gave up 2 bases and J gave up 0 bases, with 5 bases separating them.

This clone has only a few counts. This chain uses TRBV28 with TRBJ1-2; D gene uncertain. The CDR3 runs to 12 residues. Germline loops: CDR1 MDHEN, CDR2 SYDVKM. Trimming shortened V by 11 bases and J by 2 bases, and 12 bases separated the two germline ends. The CDR3: CAGSTGNYGYTF. The CDR3 nucleotides read TGTGCCGGCTCGACTGGGAACTATGGCTACACCTTC.

The V gene is TRBV30, the J gene TRBJ2-3; D possibly corresponds to TRBD2 (6 bases). From germline, CDR1 is GTSNPN and CDR2 SVGIG (reference sequence). CDR3 size: 13 residues. Between the trimmed V and J ends, which lost 3 bases and 4 bases, there was a span of 11 bases. The CDR3 DNA reads as TGTGCCTGGAGGATGGGACTGTCAGATACGCAGTATTTT. It codes for CAWRMGLSDTQYF. The complete variable domain, with remaining parts taken from reference TRBV30 and TRBJ2-3, reads SQTIHQWPATLVQPVGSPLSLECTVEGTSNPNLYWYRQAAGRGLQLLFYSVGIGQISSEVPQNLSASRPQDRQFILSSKKLLLSDSGFYLCAWRMGLSDTQYFGPGTRLTVL.

The rearrangement links TRBV6-5 to TRBJ1-5; possibly TRBD1 for D (6 bases). V lost 8 bases, J lost 5 bases, and 13 bases lay in between. The CDR3 totals 13 residues. The germline V gene has CDR1 MNHEY and CDR2 SVGAGI. CDR3 bases: TGTGCCAGCGGGATTGGGGGCTATCAGCCCCAGCATTTT. Protein product: CASGIGGYQPQHF.

The genes are TRBV16 and TRBJ1-2; 7 nucleotides match TRBD1. V gave up 0 bases and J gave up 4 bases; unmatched junction bases: 5. Germline V CDR1 and CDR2: KGHSY, FQNENV. The CDR3 sequence is 15 residues long. The CDR3: CASSQSRNRGYGYTF. The DNA of the CDR3 is TGTGCCAGCAGCCAATCCCGAAACAGGGGCTATGGCTACACCTTC.

V is TRBV14 and J is TRBJ1-1; D remains unclear. Per germline, CDR1 SGHDN and CDR2 FVKESK. This CDR3 comprises 15 residues. With 0 bases removed from V and 1 base from J, the gap between germline ends came to 9 bases. CDR3 sequence (DNA): TGTGCCAGCAGCCAAGATCTTTGGGGGAACACTGAAGCTTTCTTT. Protein product: CASSQDLWGNTEAFF.

A few counts support this clone. This sequence joins TRBV4-1 and TRBJ1-6; TRBD1 is a possible D gene (5 bases). The germline V gene has CDR1 MGHRA and CDR2 YSYEKL. This CDR3 is built from 15 residues. The V end was cut by 4 bases, the J end by 7 bases, with 14 bases between. CDR3: CASSPQGRINSPLHF. The CDR3 DNA follows: TGCGCCAGCAGCCCCCAGGGTAGGATCAATTCACCCCTCCACTTT.

Here the CDR3 DNA reads TGTGCCAGCAGCCCATCAGGGGCAACTAGCACAGATACGCAGTATTTT. Translating gives CASSPSGATSTDTQYF. The gene calls are TRBV7-2 and TRBJ2-3; TRBD1 might be the D (6 bases). The CDR3 loop spans 16 amino acids. Trimming took off 5 bases at V and 0 bases at J, with 15 bases between the two ends. Per the germline V gene, CDR1 is SGHTA and CDR2 is FQGNSA.

The J gene is TRBJ2-5, the V gene TRBV19, with a possible D match to TRBD1 (6 bases). Looked up from germline, CDR1 is LNHDA and CDR2 is SQIVND (reference sequence). V was trimmed by 3 bases and J by 5 bases, leaving 19 bases between them. This CDR3 spans 16 amino acids. The CDR3 DNA sequence: TGTGCCAGTAGTATTTGGGCAGGGGCTGAGTGGGAGACCCAGTACTTC. It yields the protein CASSIWAGAEWETQYF.

The V gene is TRBV27, the J gene TRBJ1-6, with D uncertain. Trimming took 3 bases from V and 6 from J, leaving 6 bases between them. Germline V gene lookup returns CDR1 MNHEY and CDR2 SMNVEV (reference sequence). CDR3 length: 13 residues. The CDR3 protein is CASSFGRNSPLHF. CDR3 sequence (DNA): TGTGCCAGCAGTTTTGGTCGTAATTCACCCCTCCACTTT.

This clone was seen once. The V gene is TRBV29-1, the J gene TRBJ2-1, with TRBD2 matching 14 bases. Germline V gives CDR1 SQVTM, CDR2 ANQGSEA. This CDR3 has 15 amino acids. After removal of 7 bases from V and 9 bases from J, the junction contained 11 bases not matched to a gene. The CDR3 protein is CSGPGLAGEGGEQFF. The CDR3 DNA is TGCAGCGGTCCGGGACTAGCGGGAGAAGGGGGTGAGCAGTTCTTC.

The chain joins TRBV5-4 to TRBJ1-3; 8 nucleotides align to TRBD1. From germline, CDR1 is SGHNT and CDR2 YYREEE (reference sequence). CDR3 length: 15 residues. V was clipped by 4 bases and J by 4 bases; unmatched bases: 7. The CDR3 protein is CASSLGQGIGNTIYF. CDR3 bases: TGTGCCAGCAGCCTAGGACAGGGCATCGGAAACACCATATATTTT.

The V call is TRBV19, the J call TRBJ1-4; D remains unclear. V lost 6 bases and J lost 4, with 15 bases in between. CDR1 is LNHDA, CDR2 SQIVND, per germline (reference sequence). The CDR3 has 15 residues. CDR3 sequence (DNA): TGTGCCAGTAGGGCCCCGGATGGTTATAATGAAAAACTGTTTTTT. Translation gives CASRAPDGYNEKLFF.

A single count supports this clone. The same CDR3 also results from other DNA sequences found in this sample. The chain employs TRBV9 and TRBJ1-1; D not resolved. CDR1 and CDR2 from the germline V gene are SGDLS and YYNGEE. The CDR3 is 13 residues long. Between the trimmed V and J ends, which lost 0 bases and 1 base, there was a span of 4 bases. The CDR3 loop reads CASSVGPNTEAFF. CDR3 coding DNA: TGTGCCAGCAGCGTAGGGCCGAACACTGAAGCTTTCTTT.

The rearrangement joins TRBV6-5 to TRBJ2-7; 8 nucleotides agree with TRBD2. Trimming at V came to 5 bases and at J to 0 bases, leaving 3 bases not matched to a gene. Germline CDR1 MNHEY, CDR2 SVGAGI. CDR3 length: 14 amino acids. The CDR3 region has the DNA TGTGCCAGCAGTCGCGGGGGGATCTCCTACGAGCAGTACTTC. Translation: CASSRGGISYEQYF.

V is TRBV7-7 and J is TRBJ2-7; D remains unclear. V lost 5 bases, J lost 6 bases, and 14 bases lay in between. The CDR3 has 13 amino acids. Germline assignment: CDR1 SSHAT and CDR2 FNYEAQ (reference sequence). CDR3 nucleotide sequence: TGTGCCAGCAGCCAAAGGGTAGGGTCCGAGCAGTACTTC. Protein sequence: CASSQRVGSEQYF.